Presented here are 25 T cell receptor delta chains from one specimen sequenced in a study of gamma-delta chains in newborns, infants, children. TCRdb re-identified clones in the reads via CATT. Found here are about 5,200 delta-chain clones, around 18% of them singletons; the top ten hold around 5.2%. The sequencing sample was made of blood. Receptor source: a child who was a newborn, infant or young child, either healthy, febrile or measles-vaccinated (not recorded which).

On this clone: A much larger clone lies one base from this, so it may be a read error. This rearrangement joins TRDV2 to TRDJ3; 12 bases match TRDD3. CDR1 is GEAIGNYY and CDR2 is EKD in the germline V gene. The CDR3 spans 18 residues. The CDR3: CARDTGGYSSWDTRQMFF. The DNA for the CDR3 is TGTGCCCGTGACACTGGGGGATACTCATCCTGGGACACCCGACAGATGTTTTTC.

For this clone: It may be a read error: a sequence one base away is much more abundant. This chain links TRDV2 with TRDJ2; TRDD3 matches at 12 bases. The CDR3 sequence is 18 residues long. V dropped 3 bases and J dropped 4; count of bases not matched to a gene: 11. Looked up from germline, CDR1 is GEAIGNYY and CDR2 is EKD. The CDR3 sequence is CACDSVLGDTGRTAQLFF. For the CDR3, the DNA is TGTGCCTGTGACTCTGTACTGGGGGATACAGGTAGGACAGCACAACTCTTCTTT.

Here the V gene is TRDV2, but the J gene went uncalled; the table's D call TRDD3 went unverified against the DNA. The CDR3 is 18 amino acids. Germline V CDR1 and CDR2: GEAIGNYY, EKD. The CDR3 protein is CACDPSTGGYGGTAKIFF. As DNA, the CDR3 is TGTGCCTGTGACCCAAGTACGGGGGGATACGGTGGGACAGCAAAAATCTTCTTT.

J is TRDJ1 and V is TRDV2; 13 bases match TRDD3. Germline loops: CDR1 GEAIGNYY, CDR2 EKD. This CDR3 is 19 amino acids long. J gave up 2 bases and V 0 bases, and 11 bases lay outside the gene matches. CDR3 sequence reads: CACDTRFYWGIRVTDKLIF. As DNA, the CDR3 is TGTGCCTGTGACACCCGATTTTACTGGGGGATACGAGTAACCGATAAACTCATCTTT.

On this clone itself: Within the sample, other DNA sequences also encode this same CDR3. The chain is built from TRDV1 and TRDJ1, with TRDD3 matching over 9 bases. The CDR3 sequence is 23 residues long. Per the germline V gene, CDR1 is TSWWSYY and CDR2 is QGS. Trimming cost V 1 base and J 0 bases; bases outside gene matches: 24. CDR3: CALGEPACPTPGGLPSYTDKLIF. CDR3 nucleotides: TGTGCTCTTGGGGAACCGGCTTGTCCTACGCCTGGGGGATTACCTTCCTACACCGATAAACTCATCTTT.

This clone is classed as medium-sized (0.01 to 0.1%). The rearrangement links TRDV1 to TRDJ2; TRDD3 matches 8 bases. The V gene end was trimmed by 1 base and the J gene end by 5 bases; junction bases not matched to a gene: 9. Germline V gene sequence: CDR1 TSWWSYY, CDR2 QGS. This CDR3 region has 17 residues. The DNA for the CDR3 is TGTGCTCTTGGGGAACGAAGGTACGTGGGGGATACAGCACAACTCTTCTTT. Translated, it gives CALGERRYVGDTAQLFF.

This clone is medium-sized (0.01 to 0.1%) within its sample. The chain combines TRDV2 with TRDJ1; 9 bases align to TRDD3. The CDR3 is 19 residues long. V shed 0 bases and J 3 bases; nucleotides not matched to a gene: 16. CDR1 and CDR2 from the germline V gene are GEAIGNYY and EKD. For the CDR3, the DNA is TGTGCCTGTGACACCCTGCAGGGGGATACCCCCCCAGTATCCGATAAACTCATCTTT. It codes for CACDTLQGDTPPVSDKLIF.

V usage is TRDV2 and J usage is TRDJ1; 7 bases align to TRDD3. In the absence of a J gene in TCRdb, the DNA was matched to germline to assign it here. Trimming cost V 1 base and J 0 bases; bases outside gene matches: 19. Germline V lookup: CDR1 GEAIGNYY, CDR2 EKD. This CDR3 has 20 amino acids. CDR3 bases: TGTGCCTGTGACACTAGAATCCTCGGTGGGGGAGCTTTCTACACCGATAAACTCATCTTT. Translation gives CACDTRILGGGAFYTDKLIF.

The CDR3 nucleotides are TGTGCCTTGGGGGGGGAGTCCATCAAGCCCCCGAACATTAGATACACCGATAAACTCATCTTT. Encoded protein: CALGGESIKPPNIRYTDKLIF. The chain couples TRDV3 to TRDJ1, with a possible D match to TRDD3 (6 bases). Assignment of the J gene here rests on matching the DNA to germline, because TCRdb gives none. Germline CDR1 TVYSNPD, CDR2 GDNSRS (reference sequence). V lost 3 bases and J lost 0, with 35 bases in between. CDR3 size: 21 residues. Full variable domain (missing parts from reference TRDV3 and TRDJ1): CDKVTQSSPDQTVASGSEVVLLCTYDTVYSNPDLFWYRIRPDYSFQFVFYGDNSRSEGADFTQGRFSVKHILTQKAFHLVISPVRTEDSATYYCALGGESIKPPNIRYTDKLIFGKGTRVTVEP.

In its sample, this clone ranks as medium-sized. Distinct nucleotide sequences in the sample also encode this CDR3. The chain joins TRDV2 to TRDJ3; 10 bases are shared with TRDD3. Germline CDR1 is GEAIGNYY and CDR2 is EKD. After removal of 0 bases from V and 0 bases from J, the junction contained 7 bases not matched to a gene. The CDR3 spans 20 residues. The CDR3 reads CACDTVLGDSSSWDTRQMFF. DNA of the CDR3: TGTGCCTGTGACACCGTACTGGGGGATTCGAGCTCCTGGGACACCCGACAGATGTTTTTC.

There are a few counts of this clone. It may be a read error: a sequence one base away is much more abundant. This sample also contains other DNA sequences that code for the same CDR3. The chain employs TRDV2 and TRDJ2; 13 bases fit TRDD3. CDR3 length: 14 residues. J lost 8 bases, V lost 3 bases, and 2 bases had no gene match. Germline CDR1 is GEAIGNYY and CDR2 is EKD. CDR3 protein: CACDLLGDTAQLFF. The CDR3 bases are TGTGCCTGTGACCTACTGGGGGATACGGCACAACTCTTCTTT.

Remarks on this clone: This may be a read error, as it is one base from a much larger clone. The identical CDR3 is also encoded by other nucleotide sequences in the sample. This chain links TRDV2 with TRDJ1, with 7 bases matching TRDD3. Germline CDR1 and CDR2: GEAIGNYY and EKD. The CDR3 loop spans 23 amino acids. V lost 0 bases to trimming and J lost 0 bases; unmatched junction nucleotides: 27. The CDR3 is CACDTGSLTGGSTVPGYTDKLIF. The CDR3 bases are TGTGCCTGTGACACCGGGTCCCTCACCGGGGGATCTACCGTACCAGGGTACACCGATAAACTCATCTTT.

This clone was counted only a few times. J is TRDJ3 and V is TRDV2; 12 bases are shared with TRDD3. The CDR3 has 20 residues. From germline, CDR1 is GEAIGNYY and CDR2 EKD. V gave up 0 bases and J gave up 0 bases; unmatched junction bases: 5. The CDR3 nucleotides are TGTGCCTGTGACACCGTACTGGGGGATACCGGCTCCTGGGACACCCGACAGATGTTTTTC. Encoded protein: CACDTVLGDTGSWDTRQMFF.

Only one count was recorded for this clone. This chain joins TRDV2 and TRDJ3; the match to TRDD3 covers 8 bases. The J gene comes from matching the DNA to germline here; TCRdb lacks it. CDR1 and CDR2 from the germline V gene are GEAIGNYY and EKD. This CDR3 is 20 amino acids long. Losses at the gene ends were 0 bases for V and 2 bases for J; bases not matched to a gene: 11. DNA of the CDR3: TGTGCCTGTGACACCTTGGGGGATCTCGGACGGCCCTGGGACACCCGACAGATGTTTTTC. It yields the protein CACDTLGDLGRPWDTRQMFF.

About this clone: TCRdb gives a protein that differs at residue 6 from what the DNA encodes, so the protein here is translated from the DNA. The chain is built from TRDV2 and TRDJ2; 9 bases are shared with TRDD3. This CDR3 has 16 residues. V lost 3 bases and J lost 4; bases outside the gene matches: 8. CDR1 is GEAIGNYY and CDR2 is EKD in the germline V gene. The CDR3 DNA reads TGTGCCTGTGACGAAGCGGGGGATACTACGACAGCACAACTCTTCTTT. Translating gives CACDEAGDTTTAQLFF.

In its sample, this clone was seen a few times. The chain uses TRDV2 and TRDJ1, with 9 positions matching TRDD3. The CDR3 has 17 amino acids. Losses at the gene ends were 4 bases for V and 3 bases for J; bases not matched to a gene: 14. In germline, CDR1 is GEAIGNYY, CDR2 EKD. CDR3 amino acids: CACDPLNWGTPADKLIF. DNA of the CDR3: TGTGCCTGTGATCCATTGAACTGGGGGACCCCAGCCGATAAACTCATCTTT.

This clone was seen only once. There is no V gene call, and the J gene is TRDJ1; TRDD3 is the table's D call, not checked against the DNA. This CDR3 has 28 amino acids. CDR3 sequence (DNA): TGTGCTCTTGGGGAACCCTTAAGGTGTGGGGCTTCCTACTGGGGGACACGAGCTGTTCCATGGTACACCGATAAACTCATCTTT. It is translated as CALGEPLRCGASYWGTRAVPWYTDKLIF.

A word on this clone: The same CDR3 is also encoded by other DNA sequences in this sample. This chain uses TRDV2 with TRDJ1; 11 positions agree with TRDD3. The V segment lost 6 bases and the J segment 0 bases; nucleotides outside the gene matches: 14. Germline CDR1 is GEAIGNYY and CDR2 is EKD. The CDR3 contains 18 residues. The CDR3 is CACSVLGDSREYTDKLIF. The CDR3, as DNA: TGTGCCTGTTCTGTACTGGGGGATAGTCGTGAGTACACCGATAAACTCATCTTT.

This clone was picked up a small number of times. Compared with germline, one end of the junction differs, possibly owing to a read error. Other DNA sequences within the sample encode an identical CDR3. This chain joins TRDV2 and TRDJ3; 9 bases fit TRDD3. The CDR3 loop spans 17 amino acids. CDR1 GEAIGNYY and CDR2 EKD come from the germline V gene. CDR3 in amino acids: CACEYWGSSWDTRQMFF. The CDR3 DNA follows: TGTGCCTGTGAATACTGGGGGAGCTCCTGGGACACCCGACAGATGTTCTTC.

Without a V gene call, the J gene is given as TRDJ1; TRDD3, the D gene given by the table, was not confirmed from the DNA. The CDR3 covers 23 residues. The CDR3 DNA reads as TGTGCTCTTGGGACCTACCCCTTCCTCCCCCTACACTTCGGGCTAACGGACACCGATAAACTCATCTTT. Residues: CALGTYPFLPLHFGLTDTDKLIF.

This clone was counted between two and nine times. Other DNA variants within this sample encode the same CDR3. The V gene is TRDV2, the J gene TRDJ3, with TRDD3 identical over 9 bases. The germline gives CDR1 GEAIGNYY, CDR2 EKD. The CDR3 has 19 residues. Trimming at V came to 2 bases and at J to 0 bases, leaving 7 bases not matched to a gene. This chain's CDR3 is CACDSTGGPSSWDTRQMFF. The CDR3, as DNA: TGTGCCTGTGACAGTACTGGGGGACCCAGCTCCTGGGACACCCGACAGATGTTTTTC.

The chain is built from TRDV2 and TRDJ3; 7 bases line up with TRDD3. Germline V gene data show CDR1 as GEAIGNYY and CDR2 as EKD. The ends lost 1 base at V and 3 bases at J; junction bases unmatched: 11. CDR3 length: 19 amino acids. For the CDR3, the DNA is TGTGCCTGTGACACGGTGGGGGGATCAAGCCGCTGGGACACCCGACAGATGTTTTTC. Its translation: CACDTVGGSSRWDTRQMFF.

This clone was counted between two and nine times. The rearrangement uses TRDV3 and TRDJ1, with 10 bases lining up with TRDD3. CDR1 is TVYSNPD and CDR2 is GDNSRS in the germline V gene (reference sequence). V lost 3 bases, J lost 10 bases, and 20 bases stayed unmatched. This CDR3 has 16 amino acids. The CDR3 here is CAFGIFRVLGDGGLIF. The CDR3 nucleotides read TGTGCCTTCGGAATCTTCCGAGTACTGGGGGATGGCGGACTCATCTTT.

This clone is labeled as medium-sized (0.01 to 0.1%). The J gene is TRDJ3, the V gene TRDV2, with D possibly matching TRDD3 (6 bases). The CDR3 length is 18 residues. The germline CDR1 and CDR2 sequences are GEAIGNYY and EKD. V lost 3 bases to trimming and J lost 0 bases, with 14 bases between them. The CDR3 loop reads CACDEGDASSWDTRQMFF. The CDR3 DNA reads TGTGCCTGTGACGAAGGGGATGCTAGCTCCTGGGACACCCGACAGATGTTTTTC.

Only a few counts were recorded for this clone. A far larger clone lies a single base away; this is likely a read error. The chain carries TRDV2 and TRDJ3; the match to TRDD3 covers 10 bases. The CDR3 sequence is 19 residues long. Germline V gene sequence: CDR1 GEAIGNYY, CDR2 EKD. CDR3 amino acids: CACDDWGMRSSWDTRQTFF. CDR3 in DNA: TGTGCCTGTGACGACTGGGGGATGCGATCCTCCTGGGACACCCGACAGACGTTTTTC.